A selection of T cell receptor beta chains follows, all from one sample in a study of regulatory T cells in long-lasting Graves disease. TCRdb ran MiXCR on the multiplex PCR reads and lists one entry per CDR3 protein. The table includes more than 350,000 distinct CDR3 sequences, 15% detected once. These data were also filed under a second study, of T cells in Graves' hyperthyroidism and ophthalmopathy.

The sample here was peripheral blood mononuclear cells (PBMCs), taken at new diagnosis, from a patient treated with antithyroid drugs. The receptor set was obtained from a woman in her 30s with Graves disease. The CDR3 runs from the conserved cysteine through the conserved F or W. Fields, in order: D gene, clone size, V gene, J gene, CDR3 protein, CDR3 DNA. The D gene is left open where the match is weak. Clone size appears in some rows only: once, few, many, or a class for an expanded clone.

-	many	TRBV29-1	TRBJ2-1	CSVEPTWNEQFF	TGCAGCGTTGAACCCACGTGGAATGAGCAGTTCTTC
-	-	TRBV5-1	TRBJ2-2	CASSWTGATGELFF	TGCGCCAGCAGTTGGACTGGGGCCACCGGGGAGCTGTTTTTT
-	many	TRBV19	TRBJ2-5	CASSTVGEGRETQYF	TGTGCCAGTAGTACAGTAGGCGAGGGTAGGGAGACCCAGTACTTC
TRBD1	many	TRBV11-2	TRBJ1-4	CASSWGQGNEKLFF	TGTGCCAGCAGCTGGGGACAGGGGAATGAAAAACTGTTTTTT
TRBD2	few	TRBV19	TRBJ2-2	CATRRGASGIGELFF	TGTGCCACCAGGCGGGGGGCTAGCGGGATAGGGGAGCTGTTTTTT
-	many	TRBV18	TRBJ2-1	CASSPPPAGAYNEQFF	TGTGCCAGCTCACCACCGCCGGCAGGGGCCTACAATGAGCAGTTCTTC
-	few	TRBV6-1	TRBJ1-1	CASSEGLAEAFF	TGTGCCAGTTCCGAAGGTCTCGCTGAAGCTTTCTTT
-	many	TRBV4-2	TRBJ2-7	CASSQATGVGYEQYF	TGTGCCAGCAGCCAAGCAACGGGAGTTGGCTACGAGCAGTACTTC
TRBD2	few	TRBV14	TRBJ2-5	CACSQDRLAAYQETQYF	TGTGCCTGCAGCCAAGATCGGCTAGCGGCCTACCAAGAGACCCAGTACTTC
-	-	TRBV7-9	TRBJ1-1	CASSLGAQGEAFF	TGTGCCAGCAGCCTAGGTGCACAGGGTGAAGCTTTCTTT
TRBD1	many	TRBV29-1	TRBJ1-1	CSVGQGGTEAFF	TGCAGCGTCGGACAGGGAGGCACTGAAGCTTTCTTT
-	many	TRBV20-1	TRBJ2-7	CSARRDSNSYEQYF	TGCAGTGCTAGAAGGGATTCTAACTCCTACGAGCAGTACTTC
-	-	TRBV7-3	TRBJ2-3	CASSSDRYTDTQYF	TGTGCCAGCAGCTCAGACCGGTACACAGATACGCAGTATTTT
TRBD1	few	TRBV4-1	TRBJ1-5	CASSQERYRGPNQPQHF	TGCGCCAGCAGCCAAGAAAGGTACAGGGGGCCTAATCAGCCCCAGCATTTT
-	few	TRBV9	TRBJ1-1	CASSVGAVPEGVGTEAFF	TGTGCCAGCAGCGTAGGCGCGGTCCCCGAGGGGGTTGGCACTGAAGCTTTCTTT
-	-	TRBV27	TRBJ2-2	CASRPGDTITNTGELFF	TGTGCCAGCAGGCCCGGAGATACCATAACGAACACCGGGGAGCTGTTTTTT
-	many	TRBV20-1	TRBJ2-7	CSAIQGEREQYF	TGCAGTGCTATACAGGGAGAGCGCGAGCAGTACTTC
-	many	TRBV11-2	TRBJ2-1	CASGEGGRLELHSYNEQFF	TGTGCCAGTGGGGAAGGAGGTCGTCTCGAACTGCACTCCTACAATGAGCAGTTCTTC
TRBD1	many	TRBV2	TRBJ1-1	CASSEEGTGGLGTEAFF	TGTGCCAGCAGTGAAGAGGGGACAGGGGGGTTGGGCACTGAAGCTTTCTTT
-	few	TRBV5-6	TRBJ1-3	CASSLEAISGNTIYF	TGTGCCAGCAGCTTGGAAGCCATCTCTGGAAACACCATATATTTT
-	-	TRBV25-1	TRBJ1-5	CASSEGARGNQPQHF	TGTGCCAGCAGTGAGGGGGCGCGAGGCAATCAGCCCCAGCATTTT
-	-	TRBV5-1	TRBJ1-2	CASSWTIDPAGGYTF	TGCGCCAGCAGCTGGACCATAGACCCGGCGGGTGGCTACACCTTC
-	many	TRBV29-1	TRBJ1-2	CSVEDLRRSHFTRSLNYGYTF	TGCAGCGTTGAAGATCTTCGGCGCAGCCACTTTACCCGATCTCTCAACTATGGCTACACCTTC
TRBD1	many	TRBV12-3/TRBV12-4	TRBJ1-1	CASSVQGAQGEAFF	TGTGCCAGCAGTGTACAGGGGGCGCAGGGTGAAGCTTTCTTT
-	few	TRBV29-1	TRBJ1-2	CSVESSYYGYTF	TGCAGCGTTGAATCAAGTTACTATGGCTACACCTTC
TRBD2	many	TRBV20-1	TRBJ2-1	CSAPRLAENEQFF	TGCAGTGCTCCCCGACTAGCGGAGAATGAGCAGTTCTTC
TRBD2	many	TRBV4-1	TRBJ2-1	CASSQGLAGGSSYNEQFF	TGCGCCAGCAGCCAAGGACTAGCGGGAGGGAGCTCCTACAATGAGCAGTTCTTC
-	few	TRBV7-9	TRBJ1-1	CASSFPSGVGTEAFF	TGTGCCAGCAGCTTCCCCTCGGGGGTGGGCACTGAAGCTTTCTTT
-	-	TRBV13	TRBJ2-7	CASSLDRITYEQYF	TGTGCCAGCAGCTTAGATAGGATAACCTACGAGCAGTACTTC
-	many	TRBV10-3	TRBJ2-7	CAISERGSDYEQYF	TGTGCCATCAGTGAAAGGGGCTCCGACTACGAGCAGTACTTC
TRBD2	-	TRBV9	TRBJ2-3	CASSPAPLAGGTDTQYF	TGTGCCAGCAGCCCGGCCCCACTAGCGGGAGGGACAGATACGCAGTATTTT
TRBD1	many	TRBV9	TRBJ1-2	CASTSPTGVNYGYTF	TGTGCCAGCACTTCCCCGACAGGGGTAAACTATGGCTACACCTTC
TRBD2	many	TRBV3-1	TRBJ2-2	CASSQTLGLAGFAGELFF	TGTGCCAGCAGCCAAACGCTGGGACTAGCGGGATTTGCCGGGGAGCTGTTTTTT
-	many	TRBV30	TRBJ2-3	CAWSVSYPDTQYF	TGTGCCTGGAGTGTATCGTACCCAGATACGCAGTATTTT
TRBD1	few	TRBV6-2/TRBV6-3	TRBJ2-4	CASRATGGTKNIQYF	TGTGCCAGCAGAGCGACAGGGGGGACCAAAAACATTCAGTACTTC
-	many	TRBV19	TRBJ2-1	CASSRTRLGLGAGNEQFF	TGTGCCAGTAGTAGGACTAGACTAGGACTGGGGGCTGGGAATGAGCAGTTCTTC
-	many	TRBV28	TRBJ2-3	CASSFYRAVITDTQYF	TGTGCCAGCAGTTTTTACAGGGCAGTAATCACAGATACGCAGTATTTT
-	many	TRBV2	TRBJ1-5	CASSGGQPQHF	TGTGCCAGCAGTGGGGGACAGCCCCAGCATTTT
-	-	TRBV19	TRBJ2-7	CASTDSDTRGEQYF	TGTGCCAGTACAGATTCGGACACTCGGGGCGAGCAGTACTTC
-	-	TRBV29-1	TRBJ2-7	CSVVGLRDSYEQYF	TGCAGCGTTGTAGGACTCCGGGACTCCTACGAGCAGTACTTC
-	many	TRBV12-3/TRBV12-4	TRBJ2-1	CASSLASNEQFF	TGTGCCAGCAGTTTAGCTTCAAATGAGCAGTTCTTC
-	-	TRBV24-1	TRBJ2-3	CATSGRSGPSTDTQYF	TGTGCCACCAGTGGACGTAGCGGTCCTAGCACAGATACGCAGTATTTT
-	many	TRBV14	TRBJ1-1	CASSQQSYHTEAFF	TGTGCCAGCAGCCAGCAGAGTTACCACACTGAAGCTTTCTTT
-	many	TRBV6-1	TRBJ1-5	CASSENVLSGDWPQHF	TGTGCCAGCAGTGAAAACGTTCTCTCGGGCGACTGGCCCCAGCATTTT
TRBD2	-	TRBV4-1	TRBJ2-3	CASSQDTASGSSDTQYF	TGCGCCAGCAGCCAAGACACGGCTAGCGGGAGCTCAGATACGCAGTATTTT
-	-	TRBV11-1	TRBJ2-1	CASSFYICSANSGLGGEQFF	-
TRBD2	-	TRBV18	TRBJ2-5	CASSRSSGSQETQCF	TGTGCCAGCTCACGCTCTAGCGGGAGCCAAGAGACCCAGTGCTTC
-	-	TRBV9	TRBJ2-2	CASSYIDGGELFF	TGTGCCAGCAGTTACATAGATGGCGGGGAGCTGTTTTTT
-	many	TRBV12-3/TRBV12-4	TRBJ2-5	CASRRTIQETQYF	TGTGCCAGCAGACGGACTATACAAGAGACCCAGTACTTC
-	many	TRBV6-1	TRBJ1-1	CASSRNSQGGTEAFF	TGTGCCAGCAGTCGCAATTCCCAGGGTGGCACTGAAGCTTTCTTT